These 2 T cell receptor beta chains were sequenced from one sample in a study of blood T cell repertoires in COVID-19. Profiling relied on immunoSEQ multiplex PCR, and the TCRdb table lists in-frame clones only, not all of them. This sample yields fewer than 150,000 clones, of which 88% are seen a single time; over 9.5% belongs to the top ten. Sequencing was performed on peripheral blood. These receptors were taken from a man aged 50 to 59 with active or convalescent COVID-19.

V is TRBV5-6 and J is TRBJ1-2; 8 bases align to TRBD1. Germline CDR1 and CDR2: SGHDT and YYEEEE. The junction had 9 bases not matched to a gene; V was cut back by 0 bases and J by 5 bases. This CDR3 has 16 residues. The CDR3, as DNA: TGTGCCAGCAGCTTGGGGACAGGGAGGTCGCGGTATGGCTACACCTTC. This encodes CASSLGTGRSRYGYTF.

The CDR3 loop reads CASSQDLAGGTGELFF. CDR3 DNA: TGTGCCAGCAGCCAAGACTTAGCGGGAGGCACCGGGGAGCTGTTTTTT. The gene calls are TRBV4-2 and TRBJ2-2; 10 bases agree with TRBD2. This CDR3 contains 16 residues. Germline assignment: CDR1 LGHNA and CDR2 YNFKEQ. The V segment lost 0 bases and the J segment 4 bases; nucleotides outside the gene matches: 2.